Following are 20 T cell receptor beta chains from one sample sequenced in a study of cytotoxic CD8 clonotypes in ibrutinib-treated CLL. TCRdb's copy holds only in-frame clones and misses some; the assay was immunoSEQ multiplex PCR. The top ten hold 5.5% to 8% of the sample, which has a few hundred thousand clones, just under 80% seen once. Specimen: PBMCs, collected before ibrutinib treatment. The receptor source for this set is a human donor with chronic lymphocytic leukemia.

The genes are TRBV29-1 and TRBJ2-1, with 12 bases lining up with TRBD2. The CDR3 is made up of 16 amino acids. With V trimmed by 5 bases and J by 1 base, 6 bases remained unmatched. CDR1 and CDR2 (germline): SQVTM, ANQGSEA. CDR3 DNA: TGCAGCGTTAAGTCGACTAGCGGGAGTTCCTACAATGAGCAGTTCTTC. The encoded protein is CSVKSTSGSSYNEQFF.

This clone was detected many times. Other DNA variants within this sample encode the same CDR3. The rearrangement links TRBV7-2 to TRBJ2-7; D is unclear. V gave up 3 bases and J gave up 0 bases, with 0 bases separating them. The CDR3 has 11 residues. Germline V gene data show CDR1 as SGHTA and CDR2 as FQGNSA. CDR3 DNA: TGTGCCAGCAGCTTCTCCTACGAGCAGTACTTC. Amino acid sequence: CASSFSYEQYF. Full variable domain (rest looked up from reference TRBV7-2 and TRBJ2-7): GAGVSQSPSNKVTEKGKDVELRCDPISGHTALYWYRQSLGQGLEFLIYFQGNSAPDKSGLPSDRFSAERTGGSVSTLTIQRTQQEDSAVYLCASSFSYEQYFGPGTRLTVT.

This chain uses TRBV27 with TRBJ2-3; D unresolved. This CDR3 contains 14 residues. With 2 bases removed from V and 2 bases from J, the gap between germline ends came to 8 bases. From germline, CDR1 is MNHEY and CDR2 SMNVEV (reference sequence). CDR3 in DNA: TGTGCCAGCAGTTTACTACAGACCACAGATACGCAGTATTTT. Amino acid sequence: CASSLLQTTDTQYF.

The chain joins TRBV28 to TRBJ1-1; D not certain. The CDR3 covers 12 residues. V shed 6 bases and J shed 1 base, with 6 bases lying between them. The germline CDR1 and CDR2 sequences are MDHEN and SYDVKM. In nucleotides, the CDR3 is TGTGCCAGCAGCTCCGGGAACACTGAAGCTTTCTTT. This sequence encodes CASSSGNTEAFF.

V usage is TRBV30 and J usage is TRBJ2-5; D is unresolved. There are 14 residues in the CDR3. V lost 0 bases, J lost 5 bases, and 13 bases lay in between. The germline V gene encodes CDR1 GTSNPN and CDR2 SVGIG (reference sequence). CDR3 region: CAWSVGPTRETQYF. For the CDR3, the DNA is TGTGCCTGGAGTGTAGGACCGACGCGCGAGACCCAGTACTTC.

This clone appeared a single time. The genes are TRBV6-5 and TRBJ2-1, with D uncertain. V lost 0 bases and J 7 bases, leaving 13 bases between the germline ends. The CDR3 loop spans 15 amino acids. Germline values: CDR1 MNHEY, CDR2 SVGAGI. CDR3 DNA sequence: TGTGCCAGCAGTTACTCGTTATCAGTTGGGAATGAGCAGTTCTTC. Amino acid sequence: CASSYSLSVGNEQFF.

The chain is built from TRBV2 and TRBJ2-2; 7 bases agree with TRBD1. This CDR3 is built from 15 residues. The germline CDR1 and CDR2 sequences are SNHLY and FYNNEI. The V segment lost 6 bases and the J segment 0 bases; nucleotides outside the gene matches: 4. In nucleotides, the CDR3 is TGTGCCAGCAGACCGGGACAGCCGAACACCGGGGAGCTGTTTTTT. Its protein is CASRPGQPNTGELFF. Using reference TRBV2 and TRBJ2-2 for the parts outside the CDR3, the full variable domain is EPEVTQTPSHQVTQMGQEVILRCVPISNHLYFYWYRQILGQKVEFLVSFYNNEISEKSEIFDDQFSVERPDGSNFTLKIRSTKLEDSAMYFCASRPGQPNTGELFFGEGSRLTVL.

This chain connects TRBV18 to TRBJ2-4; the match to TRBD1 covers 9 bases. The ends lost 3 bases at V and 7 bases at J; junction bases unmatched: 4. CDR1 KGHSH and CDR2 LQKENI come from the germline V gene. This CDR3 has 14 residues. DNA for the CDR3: TGTGCCAGCTCACCGCGGACAGGGGAGAACATTCAGTACTTC. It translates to CASSPRTGENIQYF.

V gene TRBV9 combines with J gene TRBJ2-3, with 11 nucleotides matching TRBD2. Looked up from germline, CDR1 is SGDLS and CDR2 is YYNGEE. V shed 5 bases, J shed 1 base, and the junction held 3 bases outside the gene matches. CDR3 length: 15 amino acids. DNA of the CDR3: TGTGCCAGCAGTTATAGCGGGAGGGGCACAGATACGCAGTATTTT. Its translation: CASSYSGRGTDTQYF.

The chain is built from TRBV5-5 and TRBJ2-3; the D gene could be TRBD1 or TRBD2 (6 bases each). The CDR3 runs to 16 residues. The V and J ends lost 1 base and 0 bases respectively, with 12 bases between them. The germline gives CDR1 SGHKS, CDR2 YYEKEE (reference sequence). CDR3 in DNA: TGTGCCAGCAGCTTGAGGGGGAGCGGGAGCACAGATACGCAGTATTTT. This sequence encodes CASSLRGSGSTDTQYF.

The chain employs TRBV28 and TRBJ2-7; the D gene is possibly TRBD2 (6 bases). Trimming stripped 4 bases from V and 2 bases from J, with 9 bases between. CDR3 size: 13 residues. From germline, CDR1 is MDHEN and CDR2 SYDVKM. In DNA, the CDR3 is TGTGCCAGCAGTTCACCGGGAGCCTACGAGCAGTACTTC. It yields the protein CASSSPGAYEQYF.

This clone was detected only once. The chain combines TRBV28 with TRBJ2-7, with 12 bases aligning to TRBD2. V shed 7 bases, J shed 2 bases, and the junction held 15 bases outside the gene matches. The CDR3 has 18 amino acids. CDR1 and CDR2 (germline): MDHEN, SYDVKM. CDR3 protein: CASTSQWASGRDAYEQYF. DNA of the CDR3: TGTGCCAGCACTTCCCAGTGGGCTAGCGGGAGGGACGCCTACGAGCAGTACTTC.

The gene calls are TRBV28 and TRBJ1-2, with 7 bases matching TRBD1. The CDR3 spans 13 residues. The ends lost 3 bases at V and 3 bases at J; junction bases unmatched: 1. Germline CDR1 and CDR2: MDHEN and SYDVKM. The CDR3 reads CASSLRGHYGYTF. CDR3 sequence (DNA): TGTGCCAGCAGTTTGAGGGGGCACTATGGCTACACCTTC.

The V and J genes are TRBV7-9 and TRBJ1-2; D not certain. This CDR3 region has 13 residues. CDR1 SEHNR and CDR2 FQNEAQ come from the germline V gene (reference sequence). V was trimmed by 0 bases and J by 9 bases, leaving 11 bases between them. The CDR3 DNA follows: TGTGCCAGCAGCTTAGCCCTTGGAGAACGCTACACCTTC. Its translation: CASSLALGERYTF. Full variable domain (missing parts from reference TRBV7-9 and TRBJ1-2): DTGVSQNPRHKITKRGQNVTFRCDPISEHNRLYWYRQTLGQGPEFLTYFQNEAQLEKSRLLSDRFSAERPKGSFSTLEIQRTEQGDSAMYLCASSLALGERYTFGSGTRLTVV.

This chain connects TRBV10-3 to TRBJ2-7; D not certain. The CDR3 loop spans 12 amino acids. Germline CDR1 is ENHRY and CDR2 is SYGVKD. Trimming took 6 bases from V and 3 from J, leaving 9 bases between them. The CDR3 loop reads CAISLQSYEQYF. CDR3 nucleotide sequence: TGTGCCATCAGCCTACAGAGCTACGAGCAGTACTTC.

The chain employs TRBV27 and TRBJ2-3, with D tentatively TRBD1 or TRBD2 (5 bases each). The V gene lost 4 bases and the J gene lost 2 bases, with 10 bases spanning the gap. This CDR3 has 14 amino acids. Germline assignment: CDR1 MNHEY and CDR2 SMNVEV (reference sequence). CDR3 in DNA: TGTGCCAGCAGTTACGGGGCCCCCACAGATACGCAGTATTTT. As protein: CASSYGAPTDTQYF.

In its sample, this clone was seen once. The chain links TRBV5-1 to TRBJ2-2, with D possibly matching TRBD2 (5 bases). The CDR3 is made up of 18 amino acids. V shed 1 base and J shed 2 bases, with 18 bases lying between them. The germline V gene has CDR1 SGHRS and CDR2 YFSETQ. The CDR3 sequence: CASSLQRSPLDNTGELFF. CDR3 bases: TGCGCCAGCAGCTTGCAGCGGTCCCCCTTGGATAACACCGGGGAGCTGTTTTTT.

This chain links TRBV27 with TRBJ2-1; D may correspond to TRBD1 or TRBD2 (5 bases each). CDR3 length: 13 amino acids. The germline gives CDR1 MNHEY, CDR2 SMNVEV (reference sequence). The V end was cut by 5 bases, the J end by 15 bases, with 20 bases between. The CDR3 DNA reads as TGTGCCAGCAGTCTTTTCAGGGACGGGGACCCGTTCTTC. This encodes CASSLFRDGDPFF.

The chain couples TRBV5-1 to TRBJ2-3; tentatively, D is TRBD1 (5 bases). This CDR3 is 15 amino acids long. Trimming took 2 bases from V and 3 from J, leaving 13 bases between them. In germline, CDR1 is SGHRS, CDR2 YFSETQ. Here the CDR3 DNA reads TGCGCCAGCAGCTTAGGCAGGGTGATGACAGATACGCAGTATTTT. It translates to CASSLGRVMTDTQYF.

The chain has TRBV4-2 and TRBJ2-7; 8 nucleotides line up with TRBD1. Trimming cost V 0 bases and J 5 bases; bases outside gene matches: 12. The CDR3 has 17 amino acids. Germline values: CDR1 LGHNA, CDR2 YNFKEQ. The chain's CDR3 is CASSQDGRAGGRNEQYF. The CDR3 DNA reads TGTGCCAGCAGCCAAGACGGTAGGGCAGGGGGCAGGAACGAGCAGTACTTC.